These 22 T cell receptor beta chains came from one sample sequenced in a study of shared clonotypes between healthy human individuals. Clones were read by immunoSEQ multiplex PCR, and TCRdb kept only the in-frame ones, dropping some. The profile covers about 2.4 million clones, with roughly 93% appearing a single time and about 0.34% taken by the ten largest. The specimen sequenced was naive CD4+ T cells from PBMCs. Subset specified: CD45RA+ positively selected. All receptors come from a man aged 18 to 29 in good health. Some clones in this sample may be carry-over from other donors' samples.

The J gene is TRBJ2-7, the V gene TRBV18; 8 nucleotides agree with TRBD2. J lost 0 bases, V lost 0 bases, and 10 bases had no gene match. This CDR3 contains 18 residues. The germline V gene has CDR1 KGHSH and CDR2 LQKENI. The CDR3 DNA reads TGTGCCAGCTCACCACCGTGGGGCTCGGGAGGGATCTCCTACGAGCAGTACTTC. This gives the protein CASSPPWGSGGISYEQYF. Based on the CDR3 plus reference TRBV18 and TRBJ2-7, the full variable domain is NAGVMQNPRHLVRRRGQEARLRCSPMKGHSHVYWYRQLPEEGLKFMVYLQKENIIDESGMPKERFSAEFPKEGPSILRIQQVVRGDSAAYFCASSPPWGSGGISYEQYFGPGTRLTVT.

This clone came up once. This chain connects TRBV11-2 to TRBJ1-3, with D uncertain. CDR3 length: 13 residues. The V end lost 3 bases, the J end lost 8 bases, and 11 bases lay between the germline ends. The germline V gene encodes CDR1 SGHAT and CDR2 FQNNGV. In DNA, the CDR3 is TGTGCCAGCAGCTTCTTTGGGTCGGACACCATATATTTT. This codes for CASSFFGSDTIYF.

The chain employs TRBV19 and TRBJ2-1; maybe TRBD1 (6 bases). Trimming removed 7 bases from V and 8 bases from J, with 12 bases in between. The CDR3 extends over 12 amino acids. CDR1 and CDR2 from the germline V gene are LNHDA and SQIVND (reference sequence). The chain's CDR3 is CASTDPGDEQFF. The CDR3 nucleotides read TGTGCCAGTACCGACCCAGGGGATGAGCAGTTCTTC.

The rearrangement joins TRBV4-3 to TRBJ1-4; 8 nucleotides match TRBD1. The CDR3 length is 17 residues. The V gene end was trimmed by 1 base and the J gene end by 11 bases; junction bases not matched to a gene: 15. Germline V gene lookup returns CDR1 LGHNA and CDR2 YSLEER. The CDR3 region has the DNA TGCGCCAGCAGCCAAGGAAGGGCGCGACAGGGGAGTGTGAAACTGTTTTTT. This sequence encodes CASSQGRARQGSVKLFF.

The J gene is TRBJ1-3, the V gene TRBV5-6, with TRBD1 matching 8 bases. CDR3 length: 17 residues. After removal of 0 bases from V and 0 bases from J, the junction contained 5 bases not matched to a gene. Germline CDR1 SGHDT, CDR2 YYEEEE. The CDR3 protein is CASSLVQGASSGNTIYF. The CDR3 region has the DNA TGTGCCAGCAGCTTGGTTCAGGGGGCGAGCTCTGGAAACACCATATATTTT.

The chain uses TRBV7-2 and TRBJ2-2; maybe TRBD2 (5 bases). The V gene's germline CDR1 is SGHTA and CDR2 FQGNSA. The CDR3 is 18 residues long. V shed 0 bases and J shed 5 bases, with 19 bases lying between them. CDR3 region: CASSLARWERLGTGELFF. In nucleotides, the CDR3 is TGTGCCAGCAGCTTAGCGCGGTGGGAGCGGCTGGGAACCGGGGAGCTGTTTTTT.

This clone has just a few counts. The chain is built from TRBV2 and TRBJ1-5; D not certain. Germline CDR1 reads SNHLY; CDR2 reads FYNNEI. Trimming cost V 7 bases and J 3 bases, with 10 bases left between them. The CDR3 consists of 13 residues. This CDR3 is CASKNNPNQPQHF. CDR3 coding DNA: TGTGCCAGCAAGAACAATCCCAATCAGCCCCAGCATTTT.

With respect to this clone: Other DNA sequences in the sample encode the same CDR3. The chain links TRBV7-9 to TRBJ2-3; D unclear. Germline V CDR1 and CDR2: SEHNR, FQNEAQ (reference sequence). There are 12 residues in the CDR3. The V end was cut by 1 base, the J end by 5 bases, with 4 bases between. The CDR3 protein is CASSLVVDTQYF. The CDR3 nucleotides read TGTGCCAGCAGCTTAGTGGTAGATACGCAGTATTTT.

This chain links TRBV2 with TRBJ1-2, with D possibly matching TRBD1 (5 bases). There are 13 residues in the CDR3. CDR1 SNHLY and CDR2 FYNNEI come from the germline V gene. V shed 7 bases and J shed 3 bases, with 12 bases lying between them. CDR3 DNA: TGTGCCAGCAACACAGGTTGGGACTATGGCTACACCTTC. Amino acids: CASNTGWDYGYTF.

The chain couples TRBV12-5 to TRBJ1-2; 10 bases are a match to TRBD1. J gave up 2 bases and V 1 base, and 7 bases lay outside the gene matches. CDR3 size: 17 residues. The germline V gene has CDR1 LGHNT and CDR2 FRNRAP. The CDR3 loop reads CASGLAPGTGENYGYTF. As DNA, the CDR3 is TGTGCTAGTGGTTTGGCGCCTGGGACAGGGGAAAACTATGGCTACACCTTC.

This clone has more than one count but fewer than ten. The chain has TRBV18 and TRBJ2-7; no clear D. The CDR3 covers 14 residues. Trimming took 6 bases from V and 10 from J, leaving 22 bases between them. CDR1 is KGHSH, CDR2 LQKENI, per germline. The CDR3 loop is CASSLSFAQDGQYF. The CDR3 DNA sequence: TGTGCCAGCTCTCTCTCGTTTGCCCAGGACGGCCAGTACTTC.

J is TRBJ1-5 and V is TRBV19; D ambiguous. Germline V gene sequence: CDR1 LNHDA, CDR2 SQIVND (reference sequence). With 0 bases removed from V and 6 bases from J, the gap between germline ends came to 6 bases. The CDR3 has 13 amino acids. CDR3 in amino acids: CASSIEVRQPQHF. CDR3 coding DNA: TGTGCCAGTAGTATAGAGGTCCGTCAGCCCCAGCATTTT. Based on the CDR3 plus reference TRBV19 and TRBJ1-5, the full variable domain is DGGITQSPKYLFRKEGQNVTLSCEQNLNHDAMYWYRQDPGQGLRLIYYSQIVNDFQKGDIAEGYSVSREKKESFPLTVTSAQKNPTAFYLCASSIEVRQPQHFGDGTRLSIL.

Points on this clone: The sample holds other DNA sequences that translate to the same CDR3. V is TRBV5-1 and J is TRBJ2-2, with 8 bases that match TRBD1. From germline, CDR1 is SGHRS and CDR2 YFSETQ. Trimming cost V 1 base and J 2 bases; bases outside gene matches: 1. This CDR3 comprises 15 residues. The CDR3 coding sequence is TGCGCCAGCAGCTTGACAGGGGGTAACACCGGGGAGCTGTTTTTT. Amino acid sequence: CASSLTGGNTGELFF.

The V gene is TRBV5-1, the J gene TRBJ2-3; the D is unclear. The ends were cut back, 2 bases at V and 5 bases at J, with 9 bases in the middle. The CDR3 has 13 amino acids. CDR1 and CDR2 from the germline V gene are SGHRS and YFSETQ. Here the CDR3 reads CASSFGGLDTQYF. DNA of the CDR3: TGCGCCAGCAGCTTTGGCGGATTAGATACGCAGTATTTT.

This clone was counted a single time. This rearrangement joins TRBV9 to TRBJ1-3; possibly TRBD1 for D (5 bases). V was shortened by 3 bases and J by 0 bases, with 10 bases between the two germline ends. The CDR3 has 15 amino acids. CDR1 SGDLS and CDR2 YYNGEE come from the germline V gene. CDR3 sequence reads: CASSAMGLSGNTIYF. The CDR3 nucleotides read TGTGCCAGCAGCGCCATGGGACTCTCTGGAAACACCATATATTTT.

The chain combines TRBV7-2 with TRBJ2-2, with 7 bases identical to TRBD2. CDR1 and CDR2 from the germline V gene are SGHTA and FQGNSA. V shed 5 bases and J 1 base; nucleotides not matched to a gene: 10. CDR3 size: 17 residues. The CDR3 DNA sequence: TGTGCCAGCAGCCGAATAGCGGCTAGCGGGAACACCGGGGAGCTGTTTTTT. Amino acid sequence: CASSRIAASGNTGELFF.

This chain connects TRBV29-1 to TRBJ2-5; 10 nucleotides line up with TRBD2. The CDR3 contains 13 residues. With V trimmed by 5 bases and J by 5 bases, 5 bases remained unmatched. Germline-derived CDR1 and CDR2 are SQVTM and ANQGSEA. CDR3 amino acids: CSVRLAGAETQYF. CDR3 nucleotides: TGCAGCGTTCGGCTAGCGGGAGCGGAGACCCAGTACTTC.

The table lists this clone with a count of one. The chain has TRBV21-1 and TRBJ2-5. TRBV21-1 is listed as a pseudogene. CDR3 length equals 15 residues. CDR3 in amino acids: CASNRAHRDQETQYF. The CDR3 region has the DNA TGTGCCAGCAACCGGGCTCACCGTGACCAAGAGACCCAGTACTTC.

V usage is TRBV4-1 and J usage is TRBJ1-5; D gene uncertain. The ends were cut back, 0 bases at V and 0 bases at J, with 9 bases in the middle. CDR1 MGHRA and CDR2 YSYEKL come from the germline V gene. The CDR3 is 16 residues long. The CDR3 is CASSQEGAHSNQPQHF. CDR3 in DNA: TGCGCCAGCAGCCAAGAGGGAGCACATAGCAATCAGCCCCAGCATTTT.

The chain links TRBV5-3 to TRBJ1-1; D gene unclear. TRBV5-3 is an ORF, with its function uncertain. This CDR3 comprises 16 residues. Trimming took off 2 bases at V and 0 bases at J, with 14 bases between the two ends. The CDR3 DNA reads TGTGCCAGAAGCTTCCGGACTGTTTTCATGAACACTGAAGCTTTCTTT. Encoded protein: CARSFRTVFMNTEAFF.

This chain joins TRBV9 and TRBJ2-2; TRBD2 matches 10 bases. The germline V gene encodes CDR1 SGDLS and CDR2 YYNGEE. J lost 0 bases, V lost 5 bases, and 1 base had no gene match. This CDR3 is built from 15 residues. The CDR3, as DNA: TGTGCCAGCAGTGGACTAGCGGCGAACACCGGGGAGCTGTTTTTT. Residues: CASSGLAANTGELFF.

The V and J genes are TRBV18 and TRBJ1-1, with D hard to call. Germline V CDR1 and CDR2: KGHSH, LQKENI. The V and J ends lost 3 bases and 3 bases respectively, with 11 bases between them. The CDR3 has 14 amino acids. The CDR3 DNA sequence: TGTGCCAGCTCACCCGGGCCTGGGTACACTGAAGCTTTCTTT. This sequence encodes CASSPGPGYTEAFF.